This T cell receptor beta chain was captured by sequencing in a study of cytomegalovirus exposure and HLA in healthy donors. Study-wide points: The number of N-insertions in an Asian-associated ancestry cluster was reportedly below the roughly 660-donor mean in a later analysis.

PCR was performed using 60 Vbeta and 13 Jbeta primers. Clones were read by immunoSEQ multiplex PCR, and TCRdb kept only the in-frame ones, dropping some. The sample has 73,000 or so clones; over 60% are singletons. As for this clone: Its antigen is still unknown.

Material for sequencing was PBMCs. The origin of this receptor is a woman in her thirties or forties in good health and CMV-seropositive.

In DNA, the CDR3 is TGTGCCAGCAGCCAAGGAGGCGGGGGGATTAGCTACACCTTC. Amino acid sequence: CASSQGGGGISYTF. The chain couples TRBV4-2 to TRBJ1-2; possible D gene TRBD1, 5 bases. Germline loops: CDR1 LGHNA, CDR2 YNFKEQ. V gave up 1 base and J gave up 9 bases, with 15 bases separating them. The CDR3 is made up of 14 amino acids.